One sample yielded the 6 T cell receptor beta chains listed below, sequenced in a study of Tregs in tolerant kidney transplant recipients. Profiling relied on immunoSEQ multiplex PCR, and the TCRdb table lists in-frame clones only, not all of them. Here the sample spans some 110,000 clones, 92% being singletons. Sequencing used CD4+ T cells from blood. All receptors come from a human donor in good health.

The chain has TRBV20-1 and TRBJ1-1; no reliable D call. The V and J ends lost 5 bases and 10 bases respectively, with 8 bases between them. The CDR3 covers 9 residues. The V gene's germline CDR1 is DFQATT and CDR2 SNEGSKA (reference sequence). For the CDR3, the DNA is TGCAGTGCTCGGGGTGTAGCTTTCTTT. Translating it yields CSARGVAFF.

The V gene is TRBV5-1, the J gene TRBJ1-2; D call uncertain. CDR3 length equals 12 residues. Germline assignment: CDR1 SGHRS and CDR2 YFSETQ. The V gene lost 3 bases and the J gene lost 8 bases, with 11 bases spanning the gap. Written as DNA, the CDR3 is TGCGCCAGCAGCTCAGGTAGAGACGGCTACACCTTC. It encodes CASSSGRDGYTF.

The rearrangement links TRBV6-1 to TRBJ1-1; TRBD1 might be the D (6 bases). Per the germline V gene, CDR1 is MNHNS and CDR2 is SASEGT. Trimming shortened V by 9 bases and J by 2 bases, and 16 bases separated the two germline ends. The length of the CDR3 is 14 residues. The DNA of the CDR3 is TGTGCCAGTCCAGGGGTGTGGGGCAACACTGAAGCTTTCTTT. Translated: CASPGVWGNTEAFF.

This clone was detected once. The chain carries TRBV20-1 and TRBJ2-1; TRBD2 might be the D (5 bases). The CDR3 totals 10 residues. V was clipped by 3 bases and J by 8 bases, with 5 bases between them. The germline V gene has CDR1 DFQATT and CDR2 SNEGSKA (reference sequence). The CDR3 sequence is CSARRDEQFF. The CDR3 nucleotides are TGCAGTGCTAGGAGGGATGAGCAGTTCTTC.

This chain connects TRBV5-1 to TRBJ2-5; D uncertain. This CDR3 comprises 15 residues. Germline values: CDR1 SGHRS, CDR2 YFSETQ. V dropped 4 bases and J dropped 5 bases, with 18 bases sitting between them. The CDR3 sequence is CASSPGPDSGETQYF. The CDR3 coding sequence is TGCGCCAGCAGCCCGGGCCCAGACTCCGGGGAGACCCAGTACTTC.

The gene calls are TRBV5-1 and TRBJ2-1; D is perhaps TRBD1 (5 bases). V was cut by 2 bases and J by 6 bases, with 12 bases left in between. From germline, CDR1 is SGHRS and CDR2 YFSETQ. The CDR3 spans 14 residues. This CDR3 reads CASSLQDWGNEQFF. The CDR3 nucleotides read TGCGCCAGCAGCTTACAGGATTGGGGCAATGAGCAGTTCTTC.